Sequencing of this T cell receptor (beta chain) was carried out in a study of CD8 T cells in Susac syndrome. A remark on this clonotype: The antigen remains unidentified.

Study findings and constraints: An acknowledgment was made by the study that its TCR sequencing and HLA analysis involved relatively few individuals.

Random hexamers were used to reverse transcribe an amount of roughly 0.5 to 1 ug RNA. TCRdb reprocessed the immunoSEQ multiplex PCR reads via MiXCR and lists one record per CDR3 protein. The profile shows fewer than 150,000 distinct CDR3 sequences, around 91% of them singletons. The V end was cut by 1 base, the J end by 2 bases, with 15 bases between. The CDR3 runs to 16 residues. Germline V CDR1 and CDR2: SEHNR, FQNEAQ (reference sequence). The sequencing sample was made of CD8+ T cells from PBMCs. V is TRBV7-9 and J is TRBJ2-7; the D gene is possibly TRBD2 (6 bases). This TCR was sampled from a human donor with multiple sclerosis. CDR3 nucleotides: TGTGCCAGCAGCTTAGTCTTCGAACGGGAGCCCTACGAGCAGTACTTC. Its protein product is CASSLVFEREPYEQYF.